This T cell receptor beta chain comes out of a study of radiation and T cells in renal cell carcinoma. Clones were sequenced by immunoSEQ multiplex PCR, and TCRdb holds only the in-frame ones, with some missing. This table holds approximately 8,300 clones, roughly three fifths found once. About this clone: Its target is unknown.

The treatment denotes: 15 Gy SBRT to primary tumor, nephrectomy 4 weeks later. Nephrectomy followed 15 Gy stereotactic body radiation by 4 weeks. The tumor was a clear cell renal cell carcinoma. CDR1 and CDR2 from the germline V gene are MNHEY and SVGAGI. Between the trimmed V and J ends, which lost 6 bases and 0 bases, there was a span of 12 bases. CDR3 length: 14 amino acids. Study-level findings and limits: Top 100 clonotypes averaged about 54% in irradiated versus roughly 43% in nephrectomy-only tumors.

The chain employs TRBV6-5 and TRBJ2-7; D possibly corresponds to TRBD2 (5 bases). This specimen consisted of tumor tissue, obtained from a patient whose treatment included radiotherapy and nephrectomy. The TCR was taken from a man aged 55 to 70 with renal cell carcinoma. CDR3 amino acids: CASRRTASSYEQYF. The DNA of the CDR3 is TGTGCCAGCAGGAGGACTGCAAGCTCCTACGAGCAGTACTTC.